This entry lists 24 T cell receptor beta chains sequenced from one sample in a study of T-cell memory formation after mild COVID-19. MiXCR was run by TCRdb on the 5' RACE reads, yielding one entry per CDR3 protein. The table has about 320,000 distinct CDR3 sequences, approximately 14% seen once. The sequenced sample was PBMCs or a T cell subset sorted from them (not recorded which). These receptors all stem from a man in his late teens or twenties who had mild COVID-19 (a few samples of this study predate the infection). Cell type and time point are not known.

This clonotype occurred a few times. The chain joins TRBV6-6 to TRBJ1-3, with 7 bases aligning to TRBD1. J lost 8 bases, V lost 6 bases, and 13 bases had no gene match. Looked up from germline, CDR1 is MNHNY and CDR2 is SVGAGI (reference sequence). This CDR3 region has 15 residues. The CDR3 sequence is CASRRARDRIDTIYF. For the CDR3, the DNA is TGTGCCAGCAGAAGGGCCCGGGACAGAATAGACACCATATATTTT.

The CDR3 DNA follows: TGTGCCAGCAGCTCCCAGGGACGGGGCAATGAGCAGTTCTTC. This encodes CASSSQGRGNEQFF. This rearrangement joins TRBV7-3 to TRBJ2-1, with D perhaps assigned TRBD1 or TRBD2 (5 bases each). The V end was cut by 4 bases, the J end by 6 bases, with 13 bases between. The CDR3 runs 14 residues. Germline V lookup: CDR1 SGHTA, CDR2 FQGTGA. The variable domain in full, completed from reference TRBV7-3 and TRBJ2-1, reads GAGVSQTPSNKVTEKGKYVELRCDPISGHTALYWYRQSLGQGPEFLIYFQGTGAADDSGLPNDRFFAVRPEGSVSTLKIQRTERGDSAVYLCASSSQGRGNEQFFGPGTRLTVL.

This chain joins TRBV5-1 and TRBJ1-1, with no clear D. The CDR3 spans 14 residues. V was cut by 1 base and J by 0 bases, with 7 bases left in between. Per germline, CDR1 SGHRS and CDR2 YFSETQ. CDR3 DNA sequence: TGCGCCAGCAGCTTGCAGCAGATGAACACTGAAGCTTTCTTT. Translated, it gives CASSLQQMNTEAFF.

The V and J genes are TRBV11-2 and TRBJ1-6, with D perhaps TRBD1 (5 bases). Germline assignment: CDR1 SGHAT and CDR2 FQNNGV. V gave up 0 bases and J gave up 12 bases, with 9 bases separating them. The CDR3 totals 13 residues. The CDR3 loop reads CASSLDPGQPLHF. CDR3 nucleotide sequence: TGTGCCAGCAGCTTAGATCCGGGGCAACCCCTCCACTTT.

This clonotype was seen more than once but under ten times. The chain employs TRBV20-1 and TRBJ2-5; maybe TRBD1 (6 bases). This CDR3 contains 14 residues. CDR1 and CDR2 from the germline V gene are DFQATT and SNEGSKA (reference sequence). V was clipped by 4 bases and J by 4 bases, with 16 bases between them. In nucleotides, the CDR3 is TGCAGTGCTACCAGGGGCCGGGTCCGAGAGACCCAGTACTTC. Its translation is CSATRGRVRETQYF.

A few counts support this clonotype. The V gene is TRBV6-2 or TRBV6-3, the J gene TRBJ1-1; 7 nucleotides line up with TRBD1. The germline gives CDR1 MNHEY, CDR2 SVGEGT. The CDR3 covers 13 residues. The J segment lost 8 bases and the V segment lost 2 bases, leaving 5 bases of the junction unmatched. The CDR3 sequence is CASSYGQAREAFF. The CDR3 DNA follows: TGTGCCAGCAGTTACGGACAGGCGAGGGAAGCTTTCTTT.

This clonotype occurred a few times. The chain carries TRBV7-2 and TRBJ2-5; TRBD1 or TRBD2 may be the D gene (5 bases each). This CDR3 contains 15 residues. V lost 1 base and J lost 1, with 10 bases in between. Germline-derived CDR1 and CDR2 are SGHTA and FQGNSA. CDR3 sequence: CASSLGGTIQETQYF. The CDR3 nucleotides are TGTGCCAGCAGCTTAGGAGGGACGATCCAAGAGACCCAGTACTTC.

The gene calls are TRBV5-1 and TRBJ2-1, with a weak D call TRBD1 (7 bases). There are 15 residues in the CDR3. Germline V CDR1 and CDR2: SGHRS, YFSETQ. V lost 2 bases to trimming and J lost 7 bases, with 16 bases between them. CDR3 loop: CASSFSAGGHNEQFF. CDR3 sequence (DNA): TGCGCCAGCAGCTTTTCGGCAGGGGGGCATAATGAGCAGTTCTTC.

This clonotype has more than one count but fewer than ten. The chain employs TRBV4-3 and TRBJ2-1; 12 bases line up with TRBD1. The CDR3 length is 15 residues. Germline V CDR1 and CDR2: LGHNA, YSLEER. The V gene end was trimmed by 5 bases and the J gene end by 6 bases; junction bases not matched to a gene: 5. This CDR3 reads CASSTGQGAGNEQFF. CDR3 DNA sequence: TGCGCCAGCAGCACGGGACAGGGGGCGGGCAATGAGCAGTTCTTC.

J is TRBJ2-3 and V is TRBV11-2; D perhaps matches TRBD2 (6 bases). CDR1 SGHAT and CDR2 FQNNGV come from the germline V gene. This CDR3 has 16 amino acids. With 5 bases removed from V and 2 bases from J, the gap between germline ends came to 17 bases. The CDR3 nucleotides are TGTGCCAGCAGCAAGGATACGCGGGGCCTCACAGATACGCAGTATTTT. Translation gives CASSKDTRGLTDTQYF. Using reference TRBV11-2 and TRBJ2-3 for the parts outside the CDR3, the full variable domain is EAGVAQSPRYKIIEKRQSVAFWCNPISGHATLYWYQQILGQGPKLLIQFQNNGVVDDSQLPKDRFSAERLKGVDSTLKIQPAKLEDSAVYLCASSKDTRGLTDTQYFGPGTRLTVL.

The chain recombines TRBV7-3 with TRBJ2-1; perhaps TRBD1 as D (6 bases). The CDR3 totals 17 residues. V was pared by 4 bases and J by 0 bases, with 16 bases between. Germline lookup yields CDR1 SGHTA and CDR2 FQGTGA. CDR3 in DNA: TGTGCCAGCAGCTCAAATGGCCGGGACAACTCCTACAATGAGCAGTTCTTC. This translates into CASSSNGRDNSYNEQFF. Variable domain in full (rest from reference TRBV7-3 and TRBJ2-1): GAGVSQTPSNKVTEKGKYVELRCDPISGHTALYWYRQSLGQGPEFLIYFQGTGAADDSGLPNDRFFAVRPEGSVSTLKIQRTERGDSAVYLCASSSNGRDNSYNEQFFGPGTRLTVL.

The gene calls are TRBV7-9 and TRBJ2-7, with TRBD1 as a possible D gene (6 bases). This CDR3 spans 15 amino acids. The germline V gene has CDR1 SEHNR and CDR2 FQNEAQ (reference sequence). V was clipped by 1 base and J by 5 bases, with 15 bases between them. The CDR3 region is CASSLGSGVVDEQYF. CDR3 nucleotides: TGTGCCAGCAGCTTAGGGTCAGGGGTTGTTGACGAGCAGTACTTC.

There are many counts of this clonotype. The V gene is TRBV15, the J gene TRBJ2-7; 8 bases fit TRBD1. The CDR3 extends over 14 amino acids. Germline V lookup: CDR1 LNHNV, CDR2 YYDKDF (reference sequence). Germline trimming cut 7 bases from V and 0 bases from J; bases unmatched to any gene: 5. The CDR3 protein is CATTPGQGSYEQYF. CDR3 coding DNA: TGTGCCACCACCCCCGGACAGGGCTCCTACGAGCAGTACTTC.

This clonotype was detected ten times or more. The CDR3: CASSLNIGLGSPLHF. The CDR3 DNA reads as TGTGCCAGCAGCTTAAATATAGGGCTCGGCTCACCCCTCCACTTT. The chain is built from TRBV7-2 and TRBJ1-6; the D is unclear. The CDR3 covers 15 residues. Germline assignment: CDR1 SGHTA and CDR2 FQGNSA. Trimming left V 2 bases short and J 10 bases short, with 15 bases between.

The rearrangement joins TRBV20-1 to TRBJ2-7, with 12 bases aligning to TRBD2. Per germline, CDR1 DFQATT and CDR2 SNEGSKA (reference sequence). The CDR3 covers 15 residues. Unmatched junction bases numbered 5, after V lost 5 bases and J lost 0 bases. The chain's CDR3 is CSAYGTSGLSYEQYV. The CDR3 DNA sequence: TGCAGTGCTTATGGGACTAGCGGGCTCTCCTACGAGCAGTACGTC.

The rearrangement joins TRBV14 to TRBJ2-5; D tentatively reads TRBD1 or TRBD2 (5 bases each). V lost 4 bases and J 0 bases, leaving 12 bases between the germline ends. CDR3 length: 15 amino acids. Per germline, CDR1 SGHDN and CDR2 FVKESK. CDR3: CASSRPGTNQETQYF. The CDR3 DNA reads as TGTGCCAGCAGCCGCCCCGGGACCAACCAAGAGACCCAGTACTTC.

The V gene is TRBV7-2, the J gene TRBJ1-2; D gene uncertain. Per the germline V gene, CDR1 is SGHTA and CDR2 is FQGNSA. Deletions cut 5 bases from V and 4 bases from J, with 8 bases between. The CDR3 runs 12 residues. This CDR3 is CASSEIGYGYTF. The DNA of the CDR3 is TGTGCCAGCAGCGAGATAGGCTATGGCTACACCTTC. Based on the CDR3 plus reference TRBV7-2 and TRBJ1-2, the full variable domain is GAGVSQSPSNKVTEKGKDVELRCDPISGHTALYWYRQSLGQGLEFLIYFQGNSAPDKSGLPSDRFSAERTGGSVSTLTIQRTQQEDSAVYLCASSEIGYGYTFGSGTRLTVV.

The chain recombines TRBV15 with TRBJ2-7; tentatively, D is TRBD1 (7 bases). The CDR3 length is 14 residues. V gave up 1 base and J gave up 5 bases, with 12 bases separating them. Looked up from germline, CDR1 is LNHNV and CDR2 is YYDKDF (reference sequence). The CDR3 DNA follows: TGTGCCACCAGCAGAGCAGGGGGGCCGGACGAGCAGTACGTC. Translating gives CATSRAGGPDEQYV.

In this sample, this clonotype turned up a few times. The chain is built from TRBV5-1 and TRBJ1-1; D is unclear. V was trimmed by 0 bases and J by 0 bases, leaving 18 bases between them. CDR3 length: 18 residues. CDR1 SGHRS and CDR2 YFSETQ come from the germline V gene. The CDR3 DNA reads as TGCGCCAGCAGCTTGGTCGGGCCCTCCGACGCCATGAACACTGAAGCTTTCTTT. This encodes CASSLVGPSDAMNTEAFF.

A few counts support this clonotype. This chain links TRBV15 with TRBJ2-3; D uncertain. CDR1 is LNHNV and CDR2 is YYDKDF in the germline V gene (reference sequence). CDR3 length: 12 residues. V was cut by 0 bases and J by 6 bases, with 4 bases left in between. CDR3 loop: CATSREGDTQYF. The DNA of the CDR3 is TGTGCCACCAGCAGAGAGGGGGATACGCAGTATTTT. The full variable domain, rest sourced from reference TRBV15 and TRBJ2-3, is DAMVIQNPRYQVTQFGKPVTLSCSQTLNHNVMYWYQQKSSQAPKLLFHYYDKDFNNEADTPDNFQSRRPNTSFCFLDIRSPGLGDTAMYLCATSREGDTQYFGPGTRLTVL.

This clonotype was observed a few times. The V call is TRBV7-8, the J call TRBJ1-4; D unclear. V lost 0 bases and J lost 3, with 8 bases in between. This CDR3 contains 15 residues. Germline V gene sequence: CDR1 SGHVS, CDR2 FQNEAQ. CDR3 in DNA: TGTGCCAGCAGCTTAGCGACGGGTGCTAATGAAAAACTGTTTTTT. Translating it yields CASSLATGANEKLFF.

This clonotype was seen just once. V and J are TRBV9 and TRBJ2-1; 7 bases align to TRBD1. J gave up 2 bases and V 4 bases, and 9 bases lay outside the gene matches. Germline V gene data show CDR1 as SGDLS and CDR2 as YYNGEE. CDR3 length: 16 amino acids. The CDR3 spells CASSLGTAYPYNEQFF. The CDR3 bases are TGTGCCAGCAGCCTAGGGACAGCCTACCCCTACAATGAGCAGTTCTTC.

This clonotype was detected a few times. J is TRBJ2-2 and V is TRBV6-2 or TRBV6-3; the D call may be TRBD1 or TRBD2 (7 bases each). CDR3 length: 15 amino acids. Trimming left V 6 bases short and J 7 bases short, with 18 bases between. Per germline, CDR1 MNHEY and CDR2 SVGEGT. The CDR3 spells CASRRGRGLIGELFF. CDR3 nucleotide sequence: TGTGCCAGCAGAAGAGGGAGGGGGCTAATCGGGGAGCTGTTTTTT.

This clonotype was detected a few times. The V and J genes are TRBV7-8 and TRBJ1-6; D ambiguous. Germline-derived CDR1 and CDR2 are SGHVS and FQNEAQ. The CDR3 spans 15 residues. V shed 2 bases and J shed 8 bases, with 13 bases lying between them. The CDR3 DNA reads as TGTGCCAGCAGCTTAATCGGACCGACCTATTCACCCCTCCACTTT. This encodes CASSLIGPTYSPLHF.